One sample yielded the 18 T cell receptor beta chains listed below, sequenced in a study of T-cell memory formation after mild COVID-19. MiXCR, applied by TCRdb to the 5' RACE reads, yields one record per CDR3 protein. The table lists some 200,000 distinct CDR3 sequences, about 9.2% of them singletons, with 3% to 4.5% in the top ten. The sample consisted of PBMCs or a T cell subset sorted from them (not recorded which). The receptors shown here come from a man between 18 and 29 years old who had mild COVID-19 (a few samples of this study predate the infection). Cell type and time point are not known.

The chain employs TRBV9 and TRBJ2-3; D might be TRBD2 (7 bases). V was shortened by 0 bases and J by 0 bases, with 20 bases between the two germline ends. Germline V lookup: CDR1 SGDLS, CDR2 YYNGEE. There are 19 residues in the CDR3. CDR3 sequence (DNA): TGTGCCAGCAGCGTAGAGGTCGGGGCGGGGGCCTCTAGCACAGATACGCAGTATTTT. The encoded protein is CASSVEVGAGASSTDTQYF.

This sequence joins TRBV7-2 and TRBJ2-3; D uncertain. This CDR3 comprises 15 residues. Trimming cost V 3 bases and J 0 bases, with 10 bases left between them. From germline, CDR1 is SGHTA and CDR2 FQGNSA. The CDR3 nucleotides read TGTGCCAGCAGCTTTTCTGCGGCGAGCACAGATACGCAGTATTTT. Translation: CASSFSAASTDTQYF.

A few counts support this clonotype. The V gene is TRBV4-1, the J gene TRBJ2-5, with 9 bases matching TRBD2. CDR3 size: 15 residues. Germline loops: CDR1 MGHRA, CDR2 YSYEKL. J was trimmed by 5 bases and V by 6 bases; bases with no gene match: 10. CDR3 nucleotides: TGCGCCAGCAGACAAACAGCGGGGGGCTTGGAGACCCAGTACTTC. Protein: CASRQTAGGLETQYF.

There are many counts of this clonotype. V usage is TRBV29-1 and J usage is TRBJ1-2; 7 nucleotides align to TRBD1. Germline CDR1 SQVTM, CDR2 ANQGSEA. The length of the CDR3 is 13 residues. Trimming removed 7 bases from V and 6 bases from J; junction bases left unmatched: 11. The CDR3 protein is CSATSGQRHGYTF. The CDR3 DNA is TGCAGCGCTACCTCGGGACAGCGCCATGGCTACACCTTC.

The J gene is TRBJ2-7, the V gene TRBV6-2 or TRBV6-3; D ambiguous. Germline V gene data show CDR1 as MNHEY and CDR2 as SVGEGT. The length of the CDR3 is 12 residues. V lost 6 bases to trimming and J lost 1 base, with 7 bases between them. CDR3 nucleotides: TGTGCCAGCAGCTTCAGATCCTACGAGCAGTACTTC. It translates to CASSFRSYEQYF.

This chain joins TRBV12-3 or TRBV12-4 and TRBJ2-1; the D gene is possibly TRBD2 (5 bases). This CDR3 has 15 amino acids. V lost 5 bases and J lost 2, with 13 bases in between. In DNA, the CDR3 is TGTGCCAGCAGTCGGACCCGACTACCCTACAATGAGCAGTTCTTC. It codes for CASSRTRLPYNEQFF.

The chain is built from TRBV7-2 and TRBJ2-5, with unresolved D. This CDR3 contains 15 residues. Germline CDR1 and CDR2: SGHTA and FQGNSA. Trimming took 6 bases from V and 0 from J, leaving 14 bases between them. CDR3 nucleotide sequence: TGTGCCAGCAGTGTTTGGGTAGCCAACCAAGAGACCCAGTACTTC. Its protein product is CASSVWVANQETQYF.

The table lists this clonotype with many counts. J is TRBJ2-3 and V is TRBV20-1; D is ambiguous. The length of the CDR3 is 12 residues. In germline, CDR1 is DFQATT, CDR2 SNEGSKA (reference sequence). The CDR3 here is CSSDGPGDTQYF. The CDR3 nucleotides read TGCAGCTCTGACGGGCCGGGAGATACGCAGTATTTT.

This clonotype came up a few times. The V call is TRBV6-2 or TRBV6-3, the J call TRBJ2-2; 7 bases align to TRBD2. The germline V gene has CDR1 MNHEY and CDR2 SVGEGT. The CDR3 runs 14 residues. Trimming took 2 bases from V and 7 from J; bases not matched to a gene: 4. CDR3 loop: CASSYRGDGGELFF. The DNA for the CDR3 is TGTGCCAGCAGTTACCGGGGGGACGGCGGGGAGCTGTTTTTT.

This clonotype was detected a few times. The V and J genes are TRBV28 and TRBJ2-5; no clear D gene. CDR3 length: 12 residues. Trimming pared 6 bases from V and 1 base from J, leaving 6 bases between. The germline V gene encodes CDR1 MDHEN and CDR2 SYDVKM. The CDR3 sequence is CASRQTQETQYF. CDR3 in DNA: TGTGCCAGCAGACAGACCCAAGAGACCCAGTACTTC.

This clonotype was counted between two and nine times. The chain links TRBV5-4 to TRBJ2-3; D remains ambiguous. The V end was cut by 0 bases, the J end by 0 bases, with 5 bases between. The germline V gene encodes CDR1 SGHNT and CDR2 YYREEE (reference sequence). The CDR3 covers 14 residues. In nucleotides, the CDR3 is TGTGCCAGCAGCTTGGCCCAGAGCACAGATACGCAGTATTTT. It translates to CASSLAQSTDTQYF.

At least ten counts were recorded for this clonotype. CDR3 protein: CASSPGTGGQETQYF. CDR3 sequence (DNA): TGCGCCAGCAGCCCCGGGACAGGGGGCCAAGAGACCCAGTACTTC. The chain is built from TRBV5-1 and TRBJ2-5; TRBD1 matches 11 bases. V shed 4 bases and J 1 base; nucleotides not matched to a gene: 3. This CDR3 has 15 amino acids. Germline CDR1 SGHRS, CDR2 YFSETQ.

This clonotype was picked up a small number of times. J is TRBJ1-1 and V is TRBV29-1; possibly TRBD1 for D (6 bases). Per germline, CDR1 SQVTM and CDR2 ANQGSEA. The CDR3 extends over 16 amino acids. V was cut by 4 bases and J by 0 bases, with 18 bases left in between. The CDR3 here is CSVAGQRRVMNTEAFF. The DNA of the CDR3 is TGCAGCGTTGCTGGACAGAGAAGGGTCATGAACACTGAAGCTTTCTTT.

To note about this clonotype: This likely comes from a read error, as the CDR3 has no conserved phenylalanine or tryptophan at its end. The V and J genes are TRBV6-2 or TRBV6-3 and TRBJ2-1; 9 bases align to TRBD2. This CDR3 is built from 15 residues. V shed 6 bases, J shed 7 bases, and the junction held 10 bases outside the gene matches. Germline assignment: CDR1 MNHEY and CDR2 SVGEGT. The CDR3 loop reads CASSYEGSGGNEQFL. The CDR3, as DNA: TGTGCCAGCAGCTACGAAGGTAGCGGGGGAAATGAGCAGTTCCTC.

This CDR3 reads CASSQGRGDTGELFF. Here the CDR3 DNA reads TGTGCCAGCAGTCAGGGCAGGGGGGACACCGGGGAGCTGTTTTTT. The rearrangement joins TRBV7-3 to TRBJ2-2; D perhaps matches TRBD1 (7 bases). The CDR3 totals 15 residues. CDR1 is SGHTA, CDR2 FQGTGA, per germline. V was shortened by 6 bases and J by 3 bases, with 14 bases between the two germline ends.

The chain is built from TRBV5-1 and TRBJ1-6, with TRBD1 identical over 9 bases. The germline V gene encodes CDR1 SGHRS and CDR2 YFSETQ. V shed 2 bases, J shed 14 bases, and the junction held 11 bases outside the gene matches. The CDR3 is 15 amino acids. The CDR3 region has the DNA TGCGCCAGCAGCTTACAGGGGGCGCCCCTGGAGGCCCTCCACTTT. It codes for CASSLQGAPLEALHF. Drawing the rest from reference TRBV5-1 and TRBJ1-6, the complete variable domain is KAGVTQTPRYLIKTRGQQVTLSCSPISGHRSVSWYQQTPGQGLQFLFEYFSETQRNKGNFPGRFSGRQFSNSRSEMNVSTLELGDSALYLCASSLQGAPLEALHFGNGTRLTVT.

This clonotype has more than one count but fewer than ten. The CDR3 is CASSDPYRKRTDTQYF. The CDR3 DNA reads TGTGCCAGCAGCGACCCGTACCGGAAACGCACAGATACGCAGTATTTT. The chain carries TRBV7-8 and TRBJ2-3; D is undetermined. Germline assignment: CDR1 SGHVS and CDR2 FQNEAQ. The CDR3 sequence is 16 residues long. The V end lost 5 bases, the J end lost 1 base, and 16 bases lay between the germline ends.

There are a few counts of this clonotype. CDR3 amino acids: CSSDRGRTEAFF. The CDR3 region has the DNA TGCAGTTCCGACAGGGGACGAACTGAAGCTTTCTTT. The genes are TRBV20-1 and TRBJ1-1; 8 bases are a match to TRBD1. There are 12 residues in the CDR3. CDR1 is DFQATT, CDR2 SNEGSKA, per germline (reference sequence). The J segment lost 5 bases and the V segment lost 8 bases, leaving 7 bases of the junction unmatched.